This T cell receptor beta chain was sequenced in a study of Graves' ophthalmopathy and Graves' hyperthyroidism. This clonotype came up many times. This CDR3 has 14 residues. V was pared by 4 bases and J by 3 bases, with 13 bases between. The germline CDR1 and CDR2 sequences are SGHRS and YFSETQ. Amplification targeted the TCR beta CDR3 regions, with RNA transcripts as the source material. The first-round RT-PCR employed HTBI primers together with the Qiagen OneStep RT-PCR kit. A multiplex PCR was then performed as the second round. Via MiXCR, TCRdb re-called the multiplex PCR reads, giving one row per CDR3 protein. The table lists some 350,000 distinct CDR3 sequences, roughly 15% of them singletons.

The sample consisted of peripheral blood. The receptor was isolated from an adult woman with stable Graves' hyperthyroidism. The gene calls are TRBV5-1 and TRBJ1-2, with D hard to call. CDR3 in amino acids: CASSEPFMDYGYTF. CDR3 coding DNA: TGCGCCAGCAGCGAGCCGTTCATGGACTATGGCTACACCTTC.